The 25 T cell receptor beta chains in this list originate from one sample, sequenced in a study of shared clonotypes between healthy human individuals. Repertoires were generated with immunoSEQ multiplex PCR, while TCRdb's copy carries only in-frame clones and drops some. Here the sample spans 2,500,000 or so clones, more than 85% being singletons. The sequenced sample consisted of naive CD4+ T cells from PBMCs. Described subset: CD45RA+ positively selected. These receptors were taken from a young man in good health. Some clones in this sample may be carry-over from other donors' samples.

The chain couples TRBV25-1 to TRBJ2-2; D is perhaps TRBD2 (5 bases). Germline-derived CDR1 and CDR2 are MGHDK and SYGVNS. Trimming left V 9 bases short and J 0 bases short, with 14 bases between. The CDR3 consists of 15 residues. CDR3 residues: CASSRRGSNTGELFF. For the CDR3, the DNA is TGTGCCAGTTCCCGCCGCGGGTCGAACACCGGGGAGCTGTTTTTT.

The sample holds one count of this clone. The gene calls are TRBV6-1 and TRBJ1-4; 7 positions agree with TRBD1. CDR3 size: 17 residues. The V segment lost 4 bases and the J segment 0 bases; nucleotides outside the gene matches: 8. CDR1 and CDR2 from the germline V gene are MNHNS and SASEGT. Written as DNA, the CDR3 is TGTGCCAGCAGTGCCAATAGGGGGCGTGCAACTAATGAAAAACTGTTTTTT. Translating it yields CASSANRGRATNEKLFF.

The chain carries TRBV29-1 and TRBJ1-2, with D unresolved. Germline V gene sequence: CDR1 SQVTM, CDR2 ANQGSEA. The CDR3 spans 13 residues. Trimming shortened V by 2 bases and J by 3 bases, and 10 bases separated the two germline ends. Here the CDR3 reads CSVEWGFDYGYTF. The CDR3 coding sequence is TGCAGCGTTGAATGGGGATTTGACTATGGCTACACCTTC.

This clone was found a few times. CDR3 bases: TGTGCCAGCAGCTTAGCGCAGGGGGCCGGGGAGCTGTTTTTT. Translated, it gives CASSLAQGAGELFF. The genes are TRBV11-3 and TRBJ2-2; 7 bases map to TRBD1. This CDR3 is built from 14 residues. With 1 base clipped from V and 6 bases from J, the junction kept 2 bases outside the gene matches. Germline V gene sequence: CDR1 SGHNT, CDR2 YENEEA. The full variable domain, in which reference TRBV11-3 and TRBJ2-2 provide the parts outside the CDR3, is EAGVVQSPRYKIIEKKQPVAFWCNPISGHNTLYWYLQNLGQGPELLIRYENEEAVDDSQLPKDRFSAERLKGVDSTLKIQPAELGDSAVYLCASSLAQGAGELFFGEGSRLTVL.

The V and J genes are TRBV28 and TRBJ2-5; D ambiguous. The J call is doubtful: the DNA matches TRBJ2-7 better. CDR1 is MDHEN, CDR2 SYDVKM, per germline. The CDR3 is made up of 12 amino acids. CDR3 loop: CASSLTPDEQYF. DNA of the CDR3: TGTGCCAGCAGTTTGACACCTGACGAGCAGTACTTC.

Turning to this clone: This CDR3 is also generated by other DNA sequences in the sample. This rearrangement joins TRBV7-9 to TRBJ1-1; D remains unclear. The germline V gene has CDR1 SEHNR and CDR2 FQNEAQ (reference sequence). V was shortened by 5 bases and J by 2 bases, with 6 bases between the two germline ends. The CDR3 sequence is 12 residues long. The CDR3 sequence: CASSLTNTEAFF. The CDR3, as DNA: TGTGCCAGCAGCCTTACCAACACTGAAGCTTTCTTT.

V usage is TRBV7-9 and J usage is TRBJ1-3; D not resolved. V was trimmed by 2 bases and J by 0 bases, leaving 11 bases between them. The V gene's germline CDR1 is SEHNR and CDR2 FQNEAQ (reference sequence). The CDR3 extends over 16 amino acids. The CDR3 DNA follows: TGTGCCAGCAGCTTAACCGTACCCACCTCTGGAAACACCATATATTTT. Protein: CASSLTVPTSGNTIYF. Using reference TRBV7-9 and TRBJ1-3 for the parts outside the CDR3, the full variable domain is DTGVSQNPRHKITKRGQNVTFRCDPISEHNRLYWYRQTLGQGPEFLTYFQNEAQLEKSRLLSDRFSAERPKGSFSTLEIQRTEQGDSAMYLCASSLTVPTSGNTIYFGEGSWLTVV.

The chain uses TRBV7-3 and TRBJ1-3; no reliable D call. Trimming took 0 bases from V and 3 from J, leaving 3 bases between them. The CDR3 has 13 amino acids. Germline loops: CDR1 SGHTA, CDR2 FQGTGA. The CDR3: CASSLTVGNTIYF. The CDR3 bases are TGTGCCAGCAGCTTAACTGTTGGAAACACCATATATTTT.

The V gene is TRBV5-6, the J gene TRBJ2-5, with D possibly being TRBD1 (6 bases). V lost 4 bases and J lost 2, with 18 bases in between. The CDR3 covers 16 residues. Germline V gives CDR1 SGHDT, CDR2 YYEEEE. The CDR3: CASSLTGVTGQETQYF. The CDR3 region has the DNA TGTGCCAGCAGCCTAACCGGGGTGACAGGTCAAGAGACCCAGTACTTC.

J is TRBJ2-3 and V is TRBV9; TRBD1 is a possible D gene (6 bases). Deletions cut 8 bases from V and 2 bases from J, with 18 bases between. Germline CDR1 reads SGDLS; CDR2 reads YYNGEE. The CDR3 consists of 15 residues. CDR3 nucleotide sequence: TGTGCCAGTACTACAGGGTCCTTCTTCACAGATACGCAGTATTTT. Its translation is CASTTGSFFTDTQYF.

The CDR3 DNA reads as TGTGCCAGCAGCAAAATCAAGCAGGGAGGCACAGATACGCAGTATTTT. Its translation is CASSKIKQGGTDTQYF. This chain uses TRBV21-1 with TRBJ2-3. TRBV21-1 is a listed pseudogene. CDR3 length: 16 amino acids.

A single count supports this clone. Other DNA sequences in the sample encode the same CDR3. CDR3 nucleotides: TGTGCCAGCAGCTCGACAGGGGGGTATGGCTACACCTTC. Its protein is CASSSTGGYGYTF. The chain couples TRBV5-5 to TRBJ1-2, with TRBD1 matching over 9 bases. V was pared by 3 bases and J by 5 bases, with 2 bases of the junction left unmatched. The CDR3 consists of 13 residues. Germline V lookup: CDR1 SGHKS, CDR2 YYEKEE (reference sequence).

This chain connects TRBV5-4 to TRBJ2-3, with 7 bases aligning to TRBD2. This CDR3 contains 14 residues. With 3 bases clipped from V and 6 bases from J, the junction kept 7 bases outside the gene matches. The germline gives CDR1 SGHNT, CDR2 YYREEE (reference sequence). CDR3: CASSSGLVGDTQYF. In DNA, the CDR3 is TGTGCCAGCAGCTCTGGACTAGTGGGTGATACGCAGTATTTT.

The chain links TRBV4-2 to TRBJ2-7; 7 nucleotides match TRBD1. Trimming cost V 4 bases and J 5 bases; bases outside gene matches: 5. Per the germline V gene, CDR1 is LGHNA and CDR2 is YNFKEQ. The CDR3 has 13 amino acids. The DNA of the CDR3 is TGTGCCAGCAGCCGAGACAGGGTCGACGAGCAGTACTTC. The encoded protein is CASSRDRVDEQYF.

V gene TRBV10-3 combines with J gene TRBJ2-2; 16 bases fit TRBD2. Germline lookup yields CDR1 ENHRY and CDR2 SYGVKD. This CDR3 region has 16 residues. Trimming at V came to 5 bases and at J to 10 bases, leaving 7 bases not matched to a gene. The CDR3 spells CAISPGLAGGLEELFF. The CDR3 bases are TGTGCCATCAGTCCGGGACTAGCGGGGGGGTTGGAGGAGCTGTTTTTT.

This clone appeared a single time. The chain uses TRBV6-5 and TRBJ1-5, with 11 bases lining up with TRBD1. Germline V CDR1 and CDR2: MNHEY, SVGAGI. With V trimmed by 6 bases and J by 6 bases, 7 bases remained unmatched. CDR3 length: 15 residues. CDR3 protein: CASSPGQGVRQPQHF. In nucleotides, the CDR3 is TGTGCCAGCAGCCCGGGACAGGGGGTACGTCAGCCCCAGCATTTT.

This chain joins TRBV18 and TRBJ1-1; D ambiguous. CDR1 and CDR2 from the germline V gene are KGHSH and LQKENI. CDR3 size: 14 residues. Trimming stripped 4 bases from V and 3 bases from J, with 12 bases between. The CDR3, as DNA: TGTGCCAGCTCACAAGAGACGGGAGACACTGAAGCTTTCTTT. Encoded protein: CASSQETGDTEAFF.

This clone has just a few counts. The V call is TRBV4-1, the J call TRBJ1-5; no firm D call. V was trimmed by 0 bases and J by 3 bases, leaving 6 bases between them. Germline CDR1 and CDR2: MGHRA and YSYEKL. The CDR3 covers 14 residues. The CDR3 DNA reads TGCGCCAGCAGCCAAGACCGATACAATCAGCCCCAGCATTTT. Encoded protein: CASSQDRYNQPQHF.

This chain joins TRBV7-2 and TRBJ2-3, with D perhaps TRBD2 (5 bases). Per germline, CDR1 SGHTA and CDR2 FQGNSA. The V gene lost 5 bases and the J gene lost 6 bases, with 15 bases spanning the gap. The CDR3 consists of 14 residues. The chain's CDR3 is CASSPRAGTDTQYF. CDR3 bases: TGTGCCAGCAGCCCCCGGGCGGGTACTGATACGCAGTATTTT.

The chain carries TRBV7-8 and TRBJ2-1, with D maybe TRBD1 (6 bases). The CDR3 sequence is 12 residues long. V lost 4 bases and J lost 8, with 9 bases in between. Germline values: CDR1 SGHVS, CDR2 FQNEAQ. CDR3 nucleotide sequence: TGTGCCAGCAGCTGGGGGCGGGATGAGCAGTTCTTC. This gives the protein CASSWGRDEQFF.

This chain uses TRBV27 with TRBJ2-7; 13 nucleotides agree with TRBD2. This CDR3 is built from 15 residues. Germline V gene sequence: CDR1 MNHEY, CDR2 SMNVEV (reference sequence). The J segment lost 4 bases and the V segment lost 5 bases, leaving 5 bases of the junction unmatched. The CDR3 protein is CASSELAGGRYEQYF. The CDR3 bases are TGTGCCAGCAGTGAACTAGCGGGAGGGAGGTACGAGCAGTACTTC.

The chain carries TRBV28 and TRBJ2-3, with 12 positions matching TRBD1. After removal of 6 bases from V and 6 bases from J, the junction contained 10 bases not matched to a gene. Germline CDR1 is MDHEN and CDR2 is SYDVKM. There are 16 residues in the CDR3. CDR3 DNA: TGTGCCAGCAGCCGCGGGACAGGGGGCGCACGTGATACGCAGTATTTT. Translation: CASSRGTGGARDTQYF.

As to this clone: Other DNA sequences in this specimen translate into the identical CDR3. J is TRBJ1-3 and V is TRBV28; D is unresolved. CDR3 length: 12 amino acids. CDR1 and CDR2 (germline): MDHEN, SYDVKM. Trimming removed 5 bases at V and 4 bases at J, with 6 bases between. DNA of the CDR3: TGTGCCAGCAGTACGACAGGAAACACCATATATTTT. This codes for CASSTTGNTIYF. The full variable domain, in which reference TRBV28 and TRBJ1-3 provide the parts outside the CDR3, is DVKVTQSSRYLVKRTGEKVFLECVQDMDHENMFWYRQDPGLGLRLIYFSYDVKMKEKGDIPEGYSVSREKKERFSLILESASTNQTSMYLCASSTTGNTIYFGEGSWLTVV.

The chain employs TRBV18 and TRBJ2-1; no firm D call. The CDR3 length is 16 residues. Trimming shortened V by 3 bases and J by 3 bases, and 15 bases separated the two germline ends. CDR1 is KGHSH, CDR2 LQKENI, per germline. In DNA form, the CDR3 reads TGTGCCAGCTCACCTCTCTCAGGACGAAGCTACAATGAGCAGTTCTTC. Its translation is CASSPLSGRSYNEQFF.

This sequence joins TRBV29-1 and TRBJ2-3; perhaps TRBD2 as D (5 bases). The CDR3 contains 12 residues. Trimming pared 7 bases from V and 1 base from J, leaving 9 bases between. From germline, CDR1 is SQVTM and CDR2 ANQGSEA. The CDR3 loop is CSAERGTDTQYF. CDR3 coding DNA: TGCAGCGCTGAGAGGGGCACAGATACGCAGTATTTT.